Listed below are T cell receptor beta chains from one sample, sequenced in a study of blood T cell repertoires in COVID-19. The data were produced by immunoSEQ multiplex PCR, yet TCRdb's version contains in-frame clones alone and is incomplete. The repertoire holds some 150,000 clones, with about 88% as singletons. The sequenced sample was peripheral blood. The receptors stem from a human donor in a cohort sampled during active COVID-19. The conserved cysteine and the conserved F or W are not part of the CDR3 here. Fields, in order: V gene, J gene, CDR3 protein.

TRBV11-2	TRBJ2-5	ASSHTSGARETQY
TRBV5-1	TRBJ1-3	ASSLDHRNTIY
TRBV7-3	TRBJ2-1	ASSLTRGLAAYNEQF
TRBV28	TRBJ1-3	AIQGSGNTIY
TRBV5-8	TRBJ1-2	ASSILQGVDYGYT
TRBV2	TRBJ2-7	ASVLGGGAEQY
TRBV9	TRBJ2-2	ASSGSGTLNTGELF
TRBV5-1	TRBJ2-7	ASSSTTGDGTQY
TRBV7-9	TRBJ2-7	ASDGVGSYEQY
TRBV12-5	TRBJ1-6	ASGLVLQGLFNSPLH
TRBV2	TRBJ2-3	ASSPHTDTQY
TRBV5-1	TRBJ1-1	ASSTSRTGTTEAF
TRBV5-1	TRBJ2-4	ASSLDRGAKNIQY
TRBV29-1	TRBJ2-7	SVVETSGHEQY
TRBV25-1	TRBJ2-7	ASSEDGLAGVYEQY
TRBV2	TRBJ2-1	ASSRSFNEQF
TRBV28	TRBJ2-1	ASISVGGRFDNEQF
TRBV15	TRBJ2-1	ATSRDESSYNEQF
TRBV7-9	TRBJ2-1	ASSFVPGTGRHNEQF
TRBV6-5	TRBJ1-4	ASSAQGAREKLF
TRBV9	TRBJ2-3	ASSVGLLASSADTQY
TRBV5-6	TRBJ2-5	ASSLGRGFGTQY
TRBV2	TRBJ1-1	ASNGEGTEAF
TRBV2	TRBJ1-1	ASSEEQDYYMNTEAF
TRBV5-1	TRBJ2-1	ASSLDGSEQF
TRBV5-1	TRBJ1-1	ASSSDRGRVMNTEAF
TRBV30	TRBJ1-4	AWSAGQGEEKLF
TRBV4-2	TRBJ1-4	ASSPLDRGNEKLF
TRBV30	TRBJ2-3	AWSALGTSGRGGTDTQY
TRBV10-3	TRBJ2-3	AIGGGEADTQY
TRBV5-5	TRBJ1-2	ASSLVGGLYGYT
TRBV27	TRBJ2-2	ASSLSLTGELF
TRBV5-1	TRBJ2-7	ASSLSDRGHEQY
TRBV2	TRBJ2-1	ASSEGTRNSYNEQF
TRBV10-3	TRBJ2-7	AITGQGANEQY
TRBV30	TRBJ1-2	AWSRRGREGYT
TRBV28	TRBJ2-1	ASSLREFYNEQF
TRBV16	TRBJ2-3	ASSQSRVGTDTQY
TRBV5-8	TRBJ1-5	ASSTGTVYSNQPQH
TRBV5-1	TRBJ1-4	ASSPGQGNEKLF
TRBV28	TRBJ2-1	ASGLVALNEQF
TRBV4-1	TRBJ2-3	ASSQDWGSEGTDTQY
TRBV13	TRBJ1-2	ASSLNGDGYT
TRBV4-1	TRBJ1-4	ASSQGPGWNEKLF
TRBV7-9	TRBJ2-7	ASSQRTGGADEQY
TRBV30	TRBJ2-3	AWREDYGGGAEDTQY
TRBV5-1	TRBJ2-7	ASSLAGETGEQY
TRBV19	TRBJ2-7	ASRSGLGVYEQY
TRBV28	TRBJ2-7	ASSLFRGNEQY
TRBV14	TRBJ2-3	ASSPRGSGRAVVTDTQY
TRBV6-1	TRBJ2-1	ASSELEGSRNEQF
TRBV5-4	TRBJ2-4	ASSSKREGDRNIQY